These T cell receptor beta chains were read from a single sample in a study of type 1 regulatory T cells. TCRdb independently ran MiXCR on the reads; one entry per CDR3 protein. The repertoire has approximately 90,000 distinct CDR3 sequences, 31% of them found once; the top ten carry 2% to 2.5%. Sequenced: CD4+ T cells, either the whole sample or a sorted fraction (not recorded which). All receptors derive from a human donor in good health. Both conserved end residues are part of each CDR3. Each record gives: CDR3 protein, CDR3 DNA, D gene, J gene, V gene, clone size. A D gene is named only where the DNA matches it firmly. Size is omitted from some rows. Given values are once, few, many or a class for expanded clones.

CASSFGNSPAQHF,TGTGCCAGCAGTTTTGGCAACTCCCCGGCCCAGCATTTT,.,TRBJ1-5,TRBV12-3/TRBV12-4,.
CASRPIAGARELFF,TGTGCCAGCAGACCTATAGCGGGAGCGAGGGAGCTGTTTTTT,TRBD2,TRBJ2-2,TRBV6-2/TRBV6-3,.
CASSPNGGQETQYF,TGCGCCAGCAGCCCGAACGGTGGGCAAGAGACCCAGTACTTC,.,TRBJ2-5,TRBV5-1,.
CASSLYSAGGGGELFF,TGTGCCAGCAGCTTATACTCAGCCGGAGGCGGCGGGGAGCTGTTTTTT,.,TRBJ2-2,TRBV7-9,few
CSAKIQGLNTEAFF,TGCAGTGCAAAAATACAGGGGTTGAACACTGAAGCTTTCTTT,TRBD1,TRBJ1-1,TRBV20-1,few
CASSLATSGIPYEQYF,TGTGCCAGCAGCCTCGCGACTAGCGGGATTCCCTACGAGCAGTACTTC,TRBD2,TRBJ2-7,TRBV7-2,.
CASSLLSNGRNTGELFF,TGTGCCAGCAGCTTACTTTCTAACGGGAGAAACACCGGGGAGCTGTTTTTT,.,TRBJ2-2,TRBV11-2,.
CASKGPTSALGELFF,TGTGCCAGCAAGGGGCCTACTAGCGCCCTTGGGGAGCTGTTTTTT,TRBD2,TRBJ2-2,TRBV2,once
CASSLAGRNPSEQYF,TGCGCCAGCAGCTTGGCCGGCCGAAACCCCTCCGAGCAGTACTTC,.,TRBJ2-7,TRBV5-1,.
CASSMDRDAKNIQYF,TGTGCCAGTAGTATGGACAGGGACGCCAAAAACATTCAGTACTTC,TRBD1,TRBJ2-4,TRBV19,.
CATSRDPGTVYEQYF,TGTGCCACCAGCAGGGACCCCGGGACCGTATACGAGCAGTACTTC,.,TRBJ2-7,TRBV15,.
CASSWTGLTGELFF,TGTGCCAGCAGCTGGACCGGGCTCACCGGGGAGCTGTTTTTT,.,TRBJ2-2,TRBV7-2,few
CSVEEGAQLSETQYF,TGCAGCGTTGAAGAAGGGGCGCAGCTATCGGAGACCCAGTACTTC,.,TRBJ2-5,TRBV29-1,.
CASSQERTGKFF,TGTGCCAGCAGCCAAGAACGGACAGGAAAGTTCTTC,TRBD1,TRBJ2-1,TRBV3-1,once
CASSPREGANEQYF,TGTGCCAGCAGCCCACGGGAGGGGGCCAACGAGCAGTACTTC,.,TRBJ2-7,TRBV11-2,few
CASTDTGLADVYNEQFF,TGTGCCAGCACGGACACGGGACTAGCGGATGTCTACAATGAGCAGTTCTTC,TRBD2,TRBJ2-1,TRBV28,few
CASSTTGATSYGYTF,TGTGCCAGCAGTACTACAGGGGCCACTAGCTATGGCTACACCTTC,TRBD1,TRBJ1-2,TRBV25-1,.
CASSPVGTASGNTIYF,TGTGCCAGCAGCCCCGTCGGGACAGCCTCTGGAAACACCATATATTTT,TRBD1,TRBJ1-3,TRBV5-5,.
CASSLGTGGEQYF,TGCGCCAGCAGCTTGGGGACAGGGGGCGAGCAGTACTTC,TRBD1,TRBJ2-7,TRBV5-1,few
CSASELAGGPRFHEQFF,TGCAGTGCTAGTGAACTAGCGGGAGGGCCTCGTTTCCATGAGCAGTTCTTC,TRBD2,TRBJ2-1,TRBV20-1,few
CASSFGGRETQYF,TGCGCCAGCAGCTTTGGTGGAAGGGAGACCCAGTACTTC,.,TRBJ2-5,TRBV5-1,.
CASSAGTGAYTQYF,TGTGCCAGCAGTGCGGGGACAGGGGCATATACGCAGTATTTT,TRBD1,TRBJ2-3,TRBV27,.
CASSEAPNQPQHF,TGTGCCAGCAGTGAAGCCCCTAATCAGCCCCAGCATTTT,.,TRBJ1-5,TRBV6-1,many
CASSLLGTPRGYGYTF,TGCGCCAGCAGCCTTCTCGGGACCCCAAGAGGGTATGGCTACACCTTC,.,TRBJ1-2,TRBV5-1,few
CASSPQGNSYNEQFF,TGCGCCAGCAGCCCACAGGGTAACTCCTACAATGAGCAGTTCTTC,.,TRBJ2-1,TRBV5-1,.
CASSLDQNYNEQFF,TGTGCCAGCAGCTTGGATCAGAACTACAATGAGCAGTTCTTC,.,TRBJ2-1,TRBV5-6,.
CSARDPFENSPLHF,TGCAGTGCTAGAGATCCCTTCGAGAATTCACCCCTCCACTTT,.,TRBJ1-6,TRBV20-1,few
CASSPGRQVYTEAFF,TGTGCCAGCAGCCCTGGGCGACAGGTGTACACTGAAGCTTTCTTT,.,TRBJ1-1,TRBV7-9,.
CATGSSQKLDTQYF,TGTGCCACCGGATCGAGCCAGAAGCTAGATACGCAGTATTTT,.,TRBJ2-3,TRBV24-1,few
CASALSGNIQETQYF,TGCGCCAGTGCGCTTAGCGGGAATATCCAAGAGACCCAGTACTTC,TRBD2,TRBJ2-5,TRBV5-1,.
CASSPRNDMTGELFF,TGTGCCAGCAGTCCCCGGAACGATATGACCGGGGAGCTGTTTTTT,.,TRBJ2-2,TRBV27,few
CASSPPRGGNTEAFF,TGTGCCAGCAGTCCCCCCAGGGGAGGGAACACTGAAGCTTTCTTT,.,TRBJ1-1,TRBV28,many
CASSLPPGLGRPRRDTQYF,TGTGCCAGCAGTTTACCCCCGGGGTTGGGCAGACCTCGCAGGGACACGCAGTATTTT,.,TRBJ2-3,TRBV12-3/TRBV12-4,.
CASSLGLQSGNGETQYF,TGCGCCAGCAGCTTGGGTCTGCAGAGCGGGAATGGCGAGACCCAGTACTTC,TRBD2,TRBJ2-5,TRBV5-1,.
CSAPEASTDTQYF,TGCAGCGCCCCGGAGGCTAGCACAGATACGCAGTATTTT,.,TRBJ2-3,TRBV29-1,.
CASSQGGCNQPQHF,TGCGCCAGCAGCCAAGGGGGCTGCAATCAGCCCCAGCATTTT,.,TRBJ1-5,TRBV4-1,.
CASSPGGFGETQYF,TGTGCCAGCAGTCCAGGGGGCTTTGGAGAGACCCAGTACTTC,TRBD1,TRBJ2-5,TRBV12-3/TRBV12-4,few
CAWSSPGSPLHF,TGTGCCTGGAGTTCCCCGGGTTCACCCCTCCACTTT,.,TRBJ1-6,TRBV30,few
CSARGQIGTSGTQYF,TGCAGTGCTAGGGGTCAAATCGGGACCTCGGGGACCCAGTACTTC,.,TRBJ2-5,TRBV20-1,.
CASSFRGGGELFF,TGTGCCAGCAGCTTCAGGGGGGGCGGGGAGCTGTTTTTT,.,TRBJ2-2,TRBV7-2,few
CSASLDSDTQYF,TGCAGTGCTAGTTTGGACTCAGATACGCAGTATTTT,.,TRBJ2-3,TRBV20-1,.
CASSGDRVPHEQYF,TGTGCCAGCAGTGGGGACAGGGTTCCCCACGAGCAGTACTTC,TRBD1,TRBJ2-7,TRBV6-2/TRBV6-3,.
CATSGPAGWETQYF,TGTGCCACCAGTGGGCCCGCCGGTTGGGAGACCCAGTACTTC,.,TRBJ2-5,TRBV24-1,once
CASRSAYNSPLHF,TGCGCCAGCAGATCGGCCTATAATTCACCCCTCCACTTT,.,TRBJ1-6,TRBV5-1,.
CAISDPTRDGKVAFF,TGTGCCATCAGTGACCCAACACGTGACGGGAAAGTAGCTTTCTTT,.,TRBJ1-1,TRBV10-3,.
CASSLRASSGANVLTF,TGTGCCAGCAGCTTACGCGCGTCCTCTGGGGCCAACGTCCTGACTTTC,.,TRBJ2-6,TRBV7-2,.
CASSLRASGEIYYNEQFF,TGTGCCAGCAGCCTTCGGGCTAGCGGGGAAATATACTACAATGAGCAGTTCTTC,TRBD2,TRBJ2-1,TRBV11-2,.
CASRKTGVGGGQYF,TGCGCCAGCAGGAAGACAGGAGTGGGAGGTGGCCAGTACTTC,.,TRBJ2-5,TRBV5-1,.